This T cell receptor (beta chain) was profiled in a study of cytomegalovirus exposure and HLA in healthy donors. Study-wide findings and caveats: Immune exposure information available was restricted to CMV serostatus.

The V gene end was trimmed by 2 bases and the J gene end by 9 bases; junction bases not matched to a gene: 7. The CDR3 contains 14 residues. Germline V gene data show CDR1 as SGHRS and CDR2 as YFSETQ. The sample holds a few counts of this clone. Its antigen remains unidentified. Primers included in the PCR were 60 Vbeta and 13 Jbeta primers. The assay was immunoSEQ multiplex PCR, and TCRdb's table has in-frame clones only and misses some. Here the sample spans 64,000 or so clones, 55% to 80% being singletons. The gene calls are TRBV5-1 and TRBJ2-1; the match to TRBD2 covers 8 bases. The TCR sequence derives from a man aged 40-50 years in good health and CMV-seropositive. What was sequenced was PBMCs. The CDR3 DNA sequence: TGCGCCAGCAGCTTCGGGGGGGCCTCGGGTGAGCAGTTCTTC. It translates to CASSFGGASGEQFF.